A selection of T cell receptor beta chains follows, all from one sample in a study of T-cell memory formation after mild COVID-19. TCRdb independently ran MiXCR on the 5' RACE reads; one entry per CDR3 protein. The repertoire includes approximately 300,000 distinct CDR3 sequences, approximately 8.4% of them detected once, and approximately 23% sits in the top ten. Sequencing was performed on PBMCs or a T cell subset sorted from them (not recorded which). These receptors all stem from a man aged 18 to 29 who had mild COVID-19 (a few samples of this study predate the infection). Cell type and time point are not known. Both conserved end residues are part of each CDR3. D genes are given only for firm matches. Not every row has a clone size; where given, it reads once, few, many or a size class.

clone_size	v_call	j_call	cdr3_length	d_call	cdr3_nt	cdr3_aa
few	TRBV5-1	TRBJ1-2	13	-	TGCGCCAGCAGTCAATCTGACCTCTATGGCTACACCTTC	CASSQSDLYGYTF
few	TRBV7-2	TRBJ2-5	17	TRBD1	TGTGCCAGCAGCTTCCAGGCAGGACAGGGAGGTCAGGGGACCCAGTACTTC	CASSFQAGQGGQGTQYF
-	TRBV6-5	TRBJ1-4	17	-	TGTGCCAGCAGTTACCTTTATGGACAAGCAACTAATGAAAAACTGTTTTTT	CASSYLYGQATNEKLFF
many	TRBV7-8	TRBJ2-2	16	-	TGTGCCAGCAGCTTAATCCCGGGACAACTCACCGGGGAGCTGTTTTTT	CASSLIPGQLTGELFF
-	TRBV6-2/TRBV6-3	TRBJ1-1	14	TRBD1	TGTGCCAGCAGGCGGGACAGAAGGAACACTGAAGCTTTCTTT	CASRRDRRNTEAFF
few	TRBV18	TRBJ2-1	16	-	TGTGCCAGCTCACCACCGGCAGGTGGGTCAGGGCATGAGCAGTTCTTC	CASSPPAGGSGHEQFF
-	TRBV5-6	TRBJ2-3	14	-	TGTGCCAGCAACGGCGGGACAAGCACAGATACGCAGTATTTT	CASNGGTSTDTQYF
few	TRBV6-5	TRBJ2-5	13	-	TGTGCCAGCAGCGAACAAAGAGGGCCCACCCAGTACTTC	CASSEQRGPTQYF
-	TRBV4-3	TRBJ1-2	15	-	TGCGCCAGCAGCCAAGCTCTGGGGGGAGACTATGGCTACACCTTC	CASSQALGGDYGYTF
few	TRBV11-2	TRBJ1-4	16	TRBD1	TGTGCCAGCAGCCAGGGGGGGATCGGAACTAATGAAAAACTGTTTTTT	CASSQGGIGTNEKLFF
few	TRBV2	TRBJ2-5	14	-	TGTGCCAGCAGGTCGGGCAGGGGCCTAGAGACCCAGTACTTC	CASRSGRGLETQYF
few	TRBV5-1	TRBJ2-3	17	-	TGCGCCAGCAGCCGGAGATTCTCGGGGGTTAGCACAGATACGCAGTATTTT	CASSRRFSGVSTDTQYF
-	TRBV7-9	TRBJ2-1	19	TRBD1	TGTGCCAGCAGCTTAGCAGTTGGGCGACAGGGAGTTGGGTACAATGAGCAGTTCTTC	CASSLAVGRQGVGYNEQFF
-	TRBV5-1	TRBJ2-3	14	TRBD1	TGCGCCAGCAGCTTGGACAGGGGTACAAATACGCAGTATTTT	CASSLDRGTNTQYF
-	TRBV5-4	TRBJ1-2	13	TRBD1	TGTGCCAGCAGCACTGGGACAGGACGCGGCTACACCTTC	CASSTGTGRGYTF
many	TRBV7-6	TRBJ2-5	14	-	TGTGCCAGCAGCCCGCGCTCCCCTGGGGTGTCCCAGTACTTC	CASSPRSPGVSQYF
-	TRBV6-5	TRBJ2-2	21	-	TGTGCCAGCAGTTACTCTGGCATGAGGGGGGCCAATAGAGCGAACACCGGGGAGCTGTTTTTT	CASSYSGMRGANRANTGELFF
many	TRBV7-6	TRBJ2-7	13	-	TGTGGGACCGTGTGGGTGGGTTATGCGGGGCAGTACTTC	CGTVWVGYAGQYF